The 23 T cell receptor beta chains below all came from one sample that was sequenced in a study of T cell responses to AZD1222 COVID-19 vaccine. Profiling relied on immunoSEQ multiplex PCR, and the TCRdb table lists in-frame clones only, not all of them. The profile shows about 67,000 clones, around four fifths of them singletons. Here the sequenced sample was peripheral blood, taken on day 0 of AZD1222 vaccination. The receptors originated from an adult in good health.

V usage is TRBV28 and J usage is TRBJ2-7; 9 nucleotides match TRBD2. Germline CDR1 reads MDHEN; CDR2 reads SYDVKM. The J segment lost 7 bases and the V segment lost 3 bases, leaving 7 bases of the junction unmatched. The CDR3 length is 14 residues. CDR3 DNA: TGTGCCAGCAGTTTCTTTAGCGGGGGTGGGGAGCAGTACTTC. This sequence encodes CASSFFSGGGEQYF.

Only a few counts were recorded for this clone. The J gene is TRBJ2-1, the V gene TRBV7-2, with 9 bases fitting TRBD1. In germline, CDR1 is SGHTA, CDR2 FQGNSA. This CDR3 is built from 15 residues. Losses at the gene ends were 5 bases for V and 6 bases for J; bases not matched to a gene: 8. The DNA of the CDR3 is TGTGCCAGCAGCCCAGGACAGGGGAAAATCAATGAGCAGTTCTTC. It translates to CASSPGQGKINEQFF.

In regard to this clone: At the DNA level, this CDR3 is encoded by other sequences in the same sample as well. The chain couples TRBV9 to TRBJ2-2; D unclear. V lost 0 bases and J lost 5, with 5 bases in between. The germline gives CDR1 SGDLS, CDR2 YYNGEE. The CDR3 has 13 amino acids. The CDR3 sequence is CASSVGGTGELFF. As DNA, the CDR3 is TGTGCCAGCAGCGTAGGGGGAACCGGGGAGCTGTTTTTT.

This rearrangement joins TRBV9 to TRBJ2-3, with D unclear. Trimming pared 0 bases from V and 0 bases from J, leaving 11 bases between. Germline loops: CDR1 SGDLS, CDR2 YYNGEE. The CDR3 loop spans 16 amino acids. For the CDR3, the DNA is TGTGCCAGCAGCGTAGGAAGAACCACTAGCACAGATACGCAGTATTTT. Residues: CASSVGRTTSTDTQYF.

The rearrangement joins TRBV3-1 (or the pseudogene TRBV3-2) to TRBJ2-2; D perhaps matches TRBD2 (7 bases). Germline V gene lookup returns CDR1 LGHDT and CDR2 YNNKEL (reference sequence). The CDR3 runs 16 residues. Deletions cut 1 base from V and 7 bases from J, with 16 bases between. The CDR3 here is CASSQGGGARDGELFF. DNA of the CDR3: TGTGCCAGCAGCCAAGGTGGGGGGGCTCGTGACGGGGAGCTGTTTTTT.

This chain links TRBV30 with TRBJ1-5; D remains unclear. The V gene's germline CDR1 is GTSNPN and CDR2 SVGIG (reference sequence). This CDR3 is 14 amino acids long. Trimming cost V 2 bases and J 1 base, with 9 bases left between them. DNA for the CDR3: TGTGCCTGGAGTTCCTGGGCGAGCAATCAGCCCCAGCATTTT. Amino acids: CAWSSWASNQPQHF.

This clone has just one count. The chain joins TRBV4-3 to TRBJ1-3; 7 bases line up with TRBD1. V lost 4 bases to trimming and J lost 4 bases; unmatched junction nucleotides: 7. The CDR3 consists of 15 residues. Germline assignment: CDR1 LGHNA and CDR2 YSLEER. CDR3 nucleotide sequence: TGCGCCAGCAGCCTTGAACAGGGGCGGGGAAACACCATATATTTT. It yields the protein CASSLEQGRGNTIYF.

A single count supports this clone. V and J are TRBV27 and TRBJ2-3; 7 bases line up with TRBD1. CDR1 is MNHEY, CDR2 SMNVEV, per germline (reference sequence). This CDR3 is 14 amino acids long. V dropped 9 bases and J dropped 2; count of bases not matched to a gene: 8. The CDR3: CASHTGVSTDTQYF. The CDR3 region has the DNA TGTGCCAGTCACACAGGGGTTTCCACAGATACGCAGTATTTT.

This chain uses TRBV4-3 with TRBJ1-2; 10 nucleotides line up with TRBD1. Germline-derived CDR1 and CDR2 are LGHNA and YSLEER. J lost 8 bases, V lost 0 bases, and 15 bases had no gene match. The CDR3 sequence is 18 residues long. This CDR3 reads CASSQDGSGTGATKGYTF. The DNA of the CDR3 is TGCGCCAGCAGCCAAGATGGGTCTGGGACAGGGGCGACCAAGGGCTACACCTTC.

This sequence joins TRBV5-8 and TRBJ1-2; no firm D call. This CDR3 is 14 amino acids long. CDR1 SGHTS and CDR2 YDEGEE come from the germline V gene. V was shortened by 3 bases and J by 0 bases, with 9 bases between the two germline ends. The CDR3 reads CASSSTLANYGYTF. The CDR3 coding sequence is TGTGCCAGCAGCTCGACCCTAGCTAACTATGGCTACACCTTC.

This chain connects TRBV5-1 to TRBJ2-2; 8 bases align to TRBD1. Per germline, CDR1 SGHRS and CDR2 YFSETQ. CDR3 length equals 17 residues. The J segment lost 2 bases and the V segment lost 0 bases, leaving 6 bases of the junction unmatched. The CDR3 bases are TGCGCCAGCAGCTTGGATCGGACAGGGTCAAACACCGGGGAGCTGTTTTTT. Protein product: CASSLDRTGSNTGELFF.

The chain couples TRBV14 to TRBJ1-6; D might be TRBD1 (5 bases). The CDR3 extends over 14 amino acids. Trimming shortened V by 4 bases and J by 5 bases, and 9 bases separated the two germline ends. From germline, CDR1 is SGHDN and CDR2 FVKESK. CDR3 DNA sequence: TGTGCCAGCAGCCTTTCAGGGAATAATTCACCCCTCCACTTT. Translating gives CASSLSGNNSPLHF.

In DNA, the CDR3 is TGTGCCAGCAGCCAACTTGGCGGGGCAGGGGGCCGATACAATGAGCAGTTCTTC. Encoded protein: CASSQLGGAGGRYNEQFF. The chain uses TRBV3-1 (or the pseudogene TRBV3-2) and TRBJ2-1; TRBD1 matches at 8 bases. From germline, CDR1 is LGHDT and CDR2 YNNKEL (reference sequence). Germline trimming cut 2 bases from V and 4 bases from J; bases unmatched to any gene: 13. This CDR3 has 18 amino acids.

The gene calls are TRBV11-2 and TRBJ1-5; D remains unclear. The CDR3 extends over 15 amino acids. The V and J ends lost 4 bases and 0 bases respectively, with 10 bases between them. Per germline, CDR1 SGHAT and CDR2 FQNNGV. The CDR3 reads CASSSSTGSNQPQHF. The CDR3 DNA reads TGTGCCAGCAGCTCAAGTACGGGTAGCAATCAGCCCCAGCATTTT.

The rearrangement links TRBV19 to TRBJ1-5, with 12 bases that match TRBD1. CDR3 length: 17 residues. Germline V gene data show CDR1 as LNHDA and CDR2 as SQIVND (reference sequence). V was clipped by 3 bases and J by 5 bases; unmatched bases: 8. The CDR3 sequence is CASSMGPGQGAHQPQHF. CDR3 nucleotide sequence: TGTGCCAGTAGTATGGGTCCGGGACAGGGGGCCCATCAGCCCCAGCATTTT. Together with reference TRBV19 and TRBJ1-5, the CDR3 gives the full variable domain: DGGITQSPKYLFRKEGQNVTLSCEQNLNHDAMYWYRQDPGQGLRLIYYSQIVNDFQKGDIAEGYSVSREKKESFPLTVTSAQKNPTAFYLCASSMGPGQGAHQPQHFGDGTRLSIL.

This clone came up once. The chain couples TRBV9 to TRBJ1-2; 8 positions match TRBD1. The CDR3 totals 20 residues. V was clipped by 0 bases and J by 2 bases; unmatched bases: 18. Germline V gives CDR1 SGDLS, CDR2 YYNGEE. The CDR3 sequence is CASSVEGRFSRDRTNYGYTF. CDR3 DNA sequence: TGTGCCAGCAGCGTAGAAGGTCGTTTCTCTCGGGACAGGACGAACTATGGCTACACCTTC.

The V gene is TRBV15, the J gene TRBJ2-7; D remains unclear. V dropped 0 bases and J dropped 0 bases, with 3 bases sitting between them. The CDR3 covers 13 residues. Germline V gene sequence: CDR1 LNHNV, CDR2 YYDKDF (reference sequence). CDR3 sequence reads: CATSRDVSYEQYF. CDR3 sequence (DNA): TGTGCCACCAGCAGAGACGTCTCCTACGAGCAGTACTTC.

The J gene is TRBJ2-1, the V gene TRBV5-8; 15 positions match TRBD2. J gave up 10 bases and V 2 bases, and 16 bases lay outside the gene matches. The CDR3 consists of 19 residues. In germline, CDR1 is SGHTS, CDR2 YDEGEE. The CDR3 bases are TGTGCCAGCAGCTTCGACAGCGGACTAGCGGGGGGGCCCCATAGGGAGCAGTTCTTC. This gives the protein CASSFDSGLAGGPHREQFF.

The genes are TRBV7-2 and TRBJ1-1; no definite D call. This CDR3 has 15 amino acids. Germline-derived CDR1 and CDR2 are SGHTA and FQGNSA. Trimming took 2 bases from V and 4 from J, leaving 14 bases between them. CDR3 coding DNA: TGTGCCAGCAGCTTAAAGGTAGGGCCGGCCACTGAAGCTTTCTTT. Encoded protein: CASSLKVGPATEAFF.

This clone was detected only once. The V gene is TRBV4-3, the J gene TRBJ1-3; the D gene is possibly TRBD1 (6 bases). The length of the CDR3 is 18 residues. With 0 bases removed from V and 3 bases from J, the gap between germline ends came to 18 bases. Per germline, CDR1 LGHNA and CDR2 YSLEER. CDR3 region: CASSQDWTGGAFGNTIYF. In DNA, the CDR3 is TGCGCCAGCAGCCAAGATTGGACGGGGGGCGCATTTGGAAACACCATATATTTT.

The rearrangement links TRBV18 to TRBJ2-7, with 10 bases lining up with TRBD1. This CDR3 has 13 residues. Trimming removed 3 bases from V and 5 bases from J; junction bases left unmatched: 1. CDR1 KGHSH and CDR2 LQKENI come from the germline V gene. The CDR3 bases are TGTGCCAGCTCACCTGGGACAGGGGACGAGCAGTACTTC. Amino acid sequence: CASSPGTGDEQYF.

The chain recombines TRBV30 with TRBJ2-7; TRBD2 aligns across 8 bases. The germline gives CDR1 GTSNPN, CDR2 SVGIG (reference sequence). Trimming at V came to 1 base and at J to 6 bases, leaving 5 bases not matched to a gene. The CDR3 has 13 amino acids. The CDR3 coding sequence is TGTGCCTGGAGTGGAGGACTAGCTGGCGAGCAGTACTTC. Protein: CAWSGGLAGEQYF.

This chain connects TRBV25-1 to TRBJ1-1, with D perhaps matching TRBD1 (5 bases). Germline V gene data show CDR1 as MGHDK and CDR2 as SYGVNS. There are 11 residues in the CDR3. V was pared by 8 bases and J by 7 bases, with 11 bases between. The DNA of the CDR3 is TGTGCCAGCGTAGAGGGGAATGAAGCTTTCTTT. This encodes CASVEGNEAFF.